These 26 T cell receptor beta chains share one sample of origin, sequenced in a study of human T cells and chemical hapten exposure. TCRdb analysed the RACE reads with MiXCR anew, one entry per CDR3 protein. The table includes approximately 52,000 distinct CDR3 sequences, 11% detected once. Time point of the sample: patch test 1, 2 weeks after DPC sensitization. Stated treatment: therapeutic diphenylcyclopropenone sensitization with weekly scalp DPC. Total RNA was extracted from unfractionated whole blood. This material consisted of whole blood, taken in connection with sensitization to the hapten diphenylcyclopropenone (DPC). The source of these receptors is a woman aged 40 to 55 with alopecia areata. Some clones in this sample may be carry-over from other donors' samples.

This clonotype was counted a few times. The chain is built from TRBV10-2 and TRBJ1-5; D uncertain. The germline V and J ends were trimmed by 4 bases and 0 bases, with 7 bases remaining between them. CDR1 and CDR2 (germline): WSHSY, SAAADI. The CDR3 covers 14 residues. CDR3 sequence (DNA): TGCGCCAGCAGTGTTCGTTATAGCAATCAGCCCCAGCATTTT. Amino acid sequence: CASSVRYSNQPQHF.

This clonotype was seen more than once but under ten times. The chain has TRBV14 and TRBJ2-3; D gene uncertain. Germline lookup yields CDR1 SGHDN and CDR2 FVKESK. The CDR3 consists of 13 residues. V was shortened by 2 bases and J by 9 bases, with 12 bases between the two germline ends. The CDR3 DNA follows: TGTGCCAGCAGCCAACTCCTAGACGCCACGCAGTATTTT. Protein sequence: CASSQLLDATQYF.

The chain couples TRBV20-1 to TRBJ1-1; D is perhaps TRBD1 (5 bases). The V gene's germline CDR1 is DFQATT and CDR2 SNEGSKA (reference sequence). Trimming cost V 1 base and J 1 base, with 13 bases left between them. This CDR3 comprises 15 residues. In DNA form, the CDR3 reads TGCAGTGCTAGAGCCCCCCACAGGCAGAACACTGAAGCTTTCTTT. It codes for CSARAPHRQNTEAFF.

This clonotype was recorded a few times. V gene TRBV25-1 combines with J gene TRBJ2-5; no clear D. Germline CDR1 reads MGHDK; CDR2 reads SYGVNS. The CDR3 totals 14 residues. Trimming cost V 11 bases and J 6 bases, with 22 bases left between them. The CDR3 loop is CAGSPVLRKKTQYF. The CDR3, as DNA: TGTGCCGGCTCCCCGGTCCTCCGGAAGAAGACCCAGTACTTC.

This chain joins TRBV10-1 and TRBJ2-7; 8 nucleotides agree with TRBD1. Germline trimming cut 7 bases from V and 6 bases from J; bases unmatched to any gene: 11. Germline lookup yields CDR1 WNHNN and CDR2 SYGVQD (reference sequence). The CDR3 runs to 14 residues. DNA for the CDR3: TGCGCCAGCACCAGGACAGGGATGTTCTCCGAGCAGTACTTC. This encodes CASTRTGMFSEQYF.

CDR3 sequence: CASTTGEGADYGYTF. The CDR3 DNA reads TGTGCCAGCACCACCGGAGAGGGAGCAGACTATGGCTACACCTTC. The rearrangement joins TRBV9 to TRBJ1-2; D ambiguous. This CDR3 contains 15 residues. In germline, CDR1 is SGDLS, CDR2 YYNGEE. V was shortened by 6 bases and J by 3 bases, with 18 bases between the two germline ends. The full variable domain, rest sourced from reference TRBV9 and TRBJ1-2, is DSGVTQTPKHLITATGQRVTLRCSPRSGDLSVYWYQQSLDQGLQFLIQYYNGEERAKGNILERFSAQQFPDLHSELNLSSLELGDSALYFCASTTGEGADYGYTFGSGTRLTVV.

This clonotype has a count of ten or more. V is TRBV12-3 or TRBV12-4 and J is TRBJ2-6, with 8 bases lining up with TRBD1. This CDR3 spans 17 amino acids. The junction had 6 bases not matched to a gene; V was cut back by 2 bases and J by 3 bases. CDR3 coding DNA: TGTGCCAGCAGTTTATCCAGGGGGCGCTTTGGGGCCAACGTCCTGACTTTC. Protein sequence: CASSLSRGRFGANVLTF.

This clonotype was found many times. The chain recombines TRBV11-2 with TRBJ2-5; 7 bases align to TRBD1. This CDR3 is built from 15 residues. Germline V gene sequence: CDR1 SGHAT, CDR2 FQNNGV. After removal of 4 bases from V and 1 base from J, the junction contained 6 bases not matched to a gene. The CDR3 protein is CASSSAGTAQETQYF. The CDR3 DNA follows: TGTGCCAGCAGCTCGGCCGGGACAGCCCAAGAGACCCAGTACTTC.

The chain links TRBV7-8 to TRBJ2-5; TRBD2 aligns across 11 bases. J lost 2 bases, V lost 4 bases, and 6 bases had no gene match. Per the germline V gene, CDR1 is SGHVS and CDR2 is FQNEAQ. The CDR3 is 16 residues long. This CDR3 is CASSSRLAGLQETQYF. CDR3 in DNA: TGTGCCAGCAGCTCCCGACTAGCGGGGCTGCAAGAGACCCAGTACTTC.

At least ten counts were recorded for this clonotype. The genes are TRBV7-9 and TRBJ1-3; no definite D call. Between the trimmed V and J ends, which lost 7 bases and 0 bases, there was a span of 10 bases. The CDR3 contains 14 residues. Per the germline V gene, CDR1 is SEHNR and CDR2 is FQNEAQ (reference sequence). The chain's CDR3 is CASTPVISGNTIYF. The DNA for the CDR3 is TGTGCCAGCACCCCGGTGATCTCTGGAAACACCATATATTTT. Combining the CDR3 with reference TRBV7-9 and TRBJ1-3 gives the whole variable domain DTGVSQNPRHKITKRGQNVTFRCDPISEHNRLYWYRQTLGQGPEFLTYFQNEAQLEKSRLLSDRFSAERPKGSFSTLEIQRTEQGDSAMYLCASTPVISGNTIYFGEGSWLTVV.

J is TRBJ2-7 and V is TRBV19; 8 bases are a match to TRBD1. The CDR3 is 13 residues long. Trimming cost V 6 bases and J 6 bases; bases outside gene matches: 7. Germline CDR1 and CDR2: LNHDA and SQIVND (reference sequence). This CDR3 is CASSPRRGLEQYF. In nucleotides, the CDR3 is TGTGCCAGTAGCCCACGCAGGGGGCTCGAGCAGTACTTC.

The V call is TRBV20-1, the J call TRBJ2-5, with D perhaps matching TRBD2 (6 bases). The CDR3 has 15 amino acids. The V gene lost 5 bases and the J gene lost 2 bases, with 18 bases spanning the gap. Germline V gene sequence: CDR1 DFQATT, CDR2 SNEGSKA (reference sequence). The CDR3 sequence is CSASPRGRGQETQYF. The CDR3 DNA sequence: TGCAGTGCTTCCCCGCGGGGTAGGGGACAAGAGACCCAGTACTTC.

This clonotype was seen a few times. The rearrangement links TRBV19 to TRBJ1-5; D remains unclear. The CDR3 contains 13 residues. Trimming took off 1 base at V and 9 bases at J, with 10 bases between the two ends. Germline CDR1 LNHDA, CDR2 SQIVND (reference sequence). The CDR3 region has the DNA TGTGCCAGTAGTATAGGGACGGGTGGGCCCCAGCATTTT. This translates into CASSIGTGGPQHF.

This clonotype was counted a few times. CDR3 coding DNA: TGTGCCAGCAGCTCGACAGGGATGAGGGACAATCAGCCCCAGCATTTT. Encoded protein: CASSSTGMRDNQPQHF. J is TRBJ1-5 and V is TRBV11-2; 7 nucleotides match TRBD1. The CDR3 extends over 16 amino acids. The germline V gene has CDR1 SGHAT and CDR2 FQNNGV. The V and J ends lost 4 bases and 3 bases, in that order; junction bases with no gene match: 9.

This clonotype turned up a few times. The CDR3 region is CASSPGQGAGEQYF. In DNA form, the CDR3 reads TGTGCCAGCAGCCCCGGACAGGGGGCCGGCGAGCAGTACTTC. The V gene is TRBV3-1, the J gene TRBJ2-7, with 11 bases matching TRBD1. V shed 4 bases, J shed 6 bases, and the junction held 5 bases outside the gene matches. CDR1 is LGHDT and CDR2 is YNNKEL in the germline V gene (reference sequence). The CDR3 consists of 14 residues.

This chain uses TRBV10-3 with TRBJ1-4; maybe TRBD1 (6 bases). CDR3 length: 15 amino acids. Trimming pared 6 bases from V and 5 bases from J, leaving 16 bases between. Germline V gives CDR1 ENHRY, CDR2 SYGVKD. The CDR3 DNA sequence: TGTGCCATCAGGGCAACGGGGGCCGCGAATGAAAAACTGTTTTTT. Translation: CAIRATGAANEKLFF.

This clonotype was seen many times. V is TRBV29-1 and J is TRBJ2-1; perhaps TRBD1 as D (5 bases). CDR1 is SQVTM, CDR2 ANQGSEA, per germline. This CDR3 is built from 14 residues. The germline V and J ends were trimmed by 0 bases and 10 bases, with 16 bases remaining between them. Written as DNA, the CDR3 is TGCAGCGTTGAAGATCGGGTCCCCGCAGGGGAGCAGTTCTTC. Translation: CSVEDRVPAGEQFF.

This clonotype turned up a few times. The chain combines TRBV30 with TRBJ1-1; no clear D. The V end lost 6 bases, the J end lost 1 base, and 12 bases lay between the germline ends. CDR1 is GTSNPN and CDR2 is SVGIG in the germline V gene (reference sequence). This CDR3 spans 13 amino acids. The CDR3 reads CACSRGPNTEAFF. In DNA form, the CDR3 reads TGTGCCTGTTCCCGAGGGCCGAACACTGAAGCTTTCTTT.

This clonotype has ten or more counts. This sequence joins TRBV29-1 and TRBJ1-1; tentative D call: TRBD1 (6 bases). The CDR3 is 11 residues long. The germline gives CDR1 SQVTM, CDR2 ANQGSEA. V was cut by 5 bases and J by 4 bases, with 8 bases left in between. In nucleotides, the CDR3 is TGCAGCGTTCTACAGGGCACTGAAGCTTTCTTT. Translation gives CSVLQGTEAFF.

The V call is TRBV5-8, the J call TRBJ1-2; D gene uncertain. The CDR3 has 13 amino acids. The germline CDR1 and CDR2 sequences are SGHTS and YDEGEE. V was pared by 2 bases and J by 8 bases, with 13 bases between. CDR3 sequence reads: CASSFENLGGYTF. The CDR3 DNA follows: TGTGCCAGCAGCTTTGAGAATCTAGGAGGCTACACCTTC. The full variable domain, its missing parts supplied by reference TRBV5-8 and TRBJ1-2, is EAGVTQSPTHLIKTRGQQATLRCSPISGHTSVYWYQQALGLGLQFLLWYDEGEERNRGNFPPRFSGRQFPNYSSELNVNALELEDSALYLCASSFENLGGYTFGSGTRLTVV.

This clonotype was recorded many times. The V gene is TRBV6-6, the J gene TRBJ1-6; D unresolved. Germline CDR1 reads MNHNY; CDR2 reads SVGAGI (reference sequence). The CDR3 contains 14 residues. Trimming took off 5 bases at V and 7 bases at J, with 12 bases between the two ends. CDR3 sequence: CASSPSGENSPLHF. The CDR3 DNA follows: TGTGCCAGCAGTCCAAGTGGAGAGAATTCACCCCTCCACTTT.

This clonotype was recorded many times. The chain recombines TRBV12-3 or TRBV12-4 with TRBJ2-4; no clear D. The V and J ends lost 3 bases and 0 bases respectively, with 3 bases between them. This CDR3 has 13 residues. The CDR3 DNA is TGTGCCAGCAGTTTGACAGCCAAAAACATTCAGTACTTC. Translated: CASSLTAKNIQYF.

This chain uses TRBV28 with TRBJ1-1; D gene ambiguous. V lost 2 bases and J 3 bases, leaving 19 bases between the germline ends. This CDR3 region has 17 residues. Germline V gene sequence: CDR1 MDHEN, CDR2 SYDVKM. CDR3 loop: CASSLNLGLGGDTEAFF. DNA for the CDR3: TGTGCCAGCAGTTTAAATCTGGGGTTAGGTGGGGACACTGAAGCTTTCTTT.

The genes are TRBV28 and TRBJ2-5; 7 nucleotides match TRBD1. The CDR3 sequence is 12 residues long. Germline V gives CDR1 MDHEN, CDR2 SYDVKM. Trimming took 2 bases from V and 6 from J; bases not matched to a gene: 0. CDR3 sequence (DNA): TGTGCCAGCAGTTTAAGGGGGCAGACCCAGTACTTC. The encoded protein is CASSLRGQTQYF.

The chain uses TRBV29-1 and TRBJ1-2; D call uncertain. The germline V gene encodes CDR1 SQVTM and CDR2 ANQGSEA. Trimming stripped 3 bases from V and 5 bases from J, with 10 bases between. This CDR3 spans 12 amino acids. CDR3 DNA sequence: TGCAGCGTTGACACCCTTGGTTATGGCTACACCTTC. Translating gives CSVDTLGYGYTF.

V and J are TRBV28 and TRBJ2-7; D unclear. V was trimmed by 7 bases and J by 2 bases, leaving 9 bases between them. Looked up from germline, CDR1 is MDHEN and CDR2 is SYDVKM. CDR3 length equals 12 residues. DNA for the CDR3: TGTGCCAGCACCACGACCACCTACGAGCAGTACTTC. Protein sequence: CASTTTTYEQYF.